Each of the 10 T cell receptor beta chains below was sequenced from the same sample in a study of shared clonotypes between healthy human individuals. Only in-frame clones appear in the TCRdb table, and some are missing; sequencing was by immunoSEQ multiplex PCR. Found here are 2 million to 2.5 million clones, approximately 95% of them singletons; the top ten hold roughly 0.13%. Specimen: naive CD4+ T cells sorted from blood. Subset meaning: CD45RA+ positively selected. The origin of the receptors is a man younger than 30 in good health.

This chain joins TRBV4-2 and TRBJ2-4, with D unclear. Germline CDR1 reads LGHNA; CDR2 reads YNFKEQ. The CDR3 sequence is 18 residues long. Trimming shortened V by 1 base and J by 2 bases, and 18 bases separated the two germline ends. The CDR3 is CASSQGVGNGSPKNIQYF. Here the CDR3 DNA reads TGTGCCAGCAGCCAAGGAGTGGGGAATGGTTCGCCCAAAAACATTCAGTACTTC.

V gene TRBV7-3 combines with J gene TRBJ2-1; D may be TRBD1 (6 bases). The germline V and J ends were trimmed by 5 bases and 4 bases, with 18 bases remaining between them. The V gene's germline CDR1 is SGHTA and CDR2 FQGTGA. This CDR3 has 16 residues. CDR3 DNA sequence: TGTGCCAGCAGCCCCTTATGGACAGAAAATTACAATGAGCAGTTCTTC. Amino acid sequence: CASSPLWTENYNEQFF.

V gene TRBV18 combines with J gene TRBJ1-2, with 7 bases that match TRBD1. The germline V gene has CDR1 KGHSH and CDR2 LQKENI. The J segment lost 7 bases and the V segment lost 2 bases, leaving 4 bases of the junction unmatched. The CDR3 runs to 13 residues. The CDR3 coding sequence is TGTGCCAGCTCACCAGACAGGGTTAGTGGCTACACCTTC. It specifies CASSPDRVSGYTF.

This chain joins TRBV5-4 and TRBJ1-2; no reliable D call. CDR3 length equals 13 residues. Germline loops: CDR1 SGHNT, CDR2 YYREEE (reference sequence). V gave up 2 bases and J gave up 6 bases, with 11 bases separating them. The CDR3 is CASSFARRDGYTF. CDR3 nucleotides: TGTGCCAGCAGCTTTGCGCGGAGGGATGGCTACACCTTC.

The chain has TRBV6-6 and TRBJ1-1; no clear D gene. Germline assignment: CDR1 MNHNY and CDR2 SVGAGI (reference sequence). V was clipped by 5 bases and J by 4 bases, with 8 bases between them. The CDR3 has 12 amino acids. In DNA, the CDR3 is TGTGCCAGCAGTCCGGAGATCACTGAAGCTTTCTTT. Amino acids: CASSPEITEAFF.

This clone has just a few counts. Other DNA sequences in the sample encode the same CDR3. The chain recombines TRBV7-9 with TRBJ1-1; the D is unclear. This CDR3 comprises 13 residues. Germline V gene sequence: CDR1 SEHNR, CDR2 FQNEAQ (reference sequence). V was cut by 3 bases and J by 1 base, with 6 bases left in between. The CDR3 sequence: CASSFQENTEAFF. The CDR3 DNA reads TGTGCCAGCAGCTTTCAGGAGAACACTGAAGCTTTCTTT.

Points on this clone: One end of the junction does not line up with germline, which may come from a read error. The genes are TRBV7-9 and TRBJ2-3, with TRBD2 as a possible D gene (6 bases). CDR1 is SEHNR, CDR2 FQNEAQ, per germline (reference sequence). The CDR3 contains 12 residues. CDR3 protein: CASSLATPGRNF. The CDR3 nucleotides read TGTGCCAGCAGCTTAGCCACCCCAGGGAGGAATTTT. Based on the CDR3 plus reference TRBV7-9 and TRBJ2-3, the full variable domain is DTGVSQNPRHKITKRGQNVTFRCDPISEHNRLYWYRQTLGQGPEFLTYFQNEAQLEKSRLLSDRFSAERPKGSFSTLEIQRTEQGDSAMYLCASSLATPGRNFGPGTRLTVL.

The CDR3 region is CASSLGQVNTEAFF. CDR3 bases: TGTGCCAGCAGTCTAGGACAAGTGAACACTGAAGCTTTCTTT. The genes are TRBV6-5 and TRBJ1-1, with D possibly TRBD1 on 5 matching bases. Germline V CDR1 and CDR2: MNHEY, SVGAGI. CDR3 size: 14 residues. Trimming pared 5 bases from V and 0 bases from J, leaving 10 bases between.

This chain uses TRBV10-1 with TRBJ2-5; 9 bases match TRBD1. Germline lookup yields CDR1 WNHNN and CDR2 SYGVQD (reference sequence). V dropped 6 bases and J dropped 5; count of bases not matched to a gene: 7. This CDR3 spans 14 amino acids. The CDR3 is CASSGGQGGETQYF. DNA of the CDR3: TGCGCCAGCAGCGGGGGACAGGGCGGGGAGACCCAGTACTTC.

This rearrangement joins TRBV28 to TRBJ2-7, with 9 nucleotides matching TRBD1. Per germline, CDR1 MDHEN and CDR2 SYDVKM. V lost 5 bases to trimming and J lost 3 bases; unmatched junction nucleotides: 8. The length of the CDR3 is 15 residues. The CDR3 loop is CASSPSQGAYYEQYF. DNA for the CDR3: TGTGCCAGCAGTCCGTCACAGGGGGCGTACTACGAGCAGTACTTC. Full variable domain (missing parts from reference TRBV28 and TRBJ2-7): DVKVTQSSRYLVKRTGEKVFLECVQDMDHENMFWYRQDPGLGLRLIYFSYDVKMKEKGDIPEGYSVSREKKERFSLILESASTNQTSMYLCASSPSQGAYYEQYFGPGTRLTVT.